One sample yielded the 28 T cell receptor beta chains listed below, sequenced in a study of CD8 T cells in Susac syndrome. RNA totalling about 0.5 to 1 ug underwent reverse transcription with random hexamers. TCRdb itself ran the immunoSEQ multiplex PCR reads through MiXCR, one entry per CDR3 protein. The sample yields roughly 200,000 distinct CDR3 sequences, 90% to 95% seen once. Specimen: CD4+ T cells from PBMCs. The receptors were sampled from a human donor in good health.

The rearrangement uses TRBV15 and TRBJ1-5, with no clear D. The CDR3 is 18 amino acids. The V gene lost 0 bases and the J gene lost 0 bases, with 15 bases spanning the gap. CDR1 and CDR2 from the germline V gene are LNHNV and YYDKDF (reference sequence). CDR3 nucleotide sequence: TGTGCCACCAGCAGAGATTATGGCCGAGCTGGTAGCAATCAGCCCCAGCATTTT. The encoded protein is CATSRDYGRAGSNQPQHF.

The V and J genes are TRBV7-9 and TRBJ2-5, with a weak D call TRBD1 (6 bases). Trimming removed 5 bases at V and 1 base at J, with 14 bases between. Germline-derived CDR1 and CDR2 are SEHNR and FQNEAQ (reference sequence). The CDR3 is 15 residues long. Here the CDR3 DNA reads TGTGCCAGCAGCCCACAGGGACGATCCCAAGAGACCCAGTACTTC. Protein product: CASSPQGRSQETQYF.

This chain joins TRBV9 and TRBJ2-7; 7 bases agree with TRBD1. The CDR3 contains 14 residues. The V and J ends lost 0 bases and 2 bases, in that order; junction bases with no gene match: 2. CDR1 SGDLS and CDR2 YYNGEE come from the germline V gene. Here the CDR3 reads CASSVDGTAYEQYF. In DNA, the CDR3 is TGTGCCAGCAGCGTAGATGGGACAGCCTACGAGCAGTACTTC.

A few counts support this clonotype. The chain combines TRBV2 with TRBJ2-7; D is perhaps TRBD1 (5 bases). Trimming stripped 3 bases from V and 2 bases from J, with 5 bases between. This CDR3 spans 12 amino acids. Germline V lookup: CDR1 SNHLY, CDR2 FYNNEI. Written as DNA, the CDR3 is TGTGCCAGCAGTGAGGGGCCCTACGAGCAGTACGTC. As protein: CASSEGPYEQYV.

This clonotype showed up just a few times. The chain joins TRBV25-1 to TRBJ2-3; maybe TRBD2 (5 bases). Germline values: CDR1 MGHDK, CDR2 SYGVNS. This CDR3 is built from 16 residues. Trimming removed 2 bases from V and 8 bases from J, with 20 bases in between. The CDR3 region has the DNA TGTGCCAGCAGTGAAAGCAACGGGGTGTTCTCCGGTACGCAGTATTTT. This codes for CASSESNGVFSGTQYF.

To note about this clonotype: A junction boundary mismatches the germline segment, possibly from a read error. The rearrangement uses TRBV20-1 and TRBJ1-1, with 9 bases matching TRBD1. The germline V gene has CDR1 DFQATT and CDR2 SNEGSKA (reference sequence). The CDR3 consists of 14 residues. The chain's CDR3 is CSARETGGNTEAFF. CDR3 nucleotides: TGCAGTGCTCGAGAAACAGGGGGCAACACTGAAGCTTTCTTT.

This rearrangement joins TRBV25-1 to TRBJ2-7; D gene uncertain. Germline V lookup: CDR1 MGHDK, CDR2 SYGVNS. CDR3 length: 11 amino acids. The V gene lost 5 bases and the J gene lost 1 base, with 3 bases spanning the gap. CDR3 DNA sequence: TGTGCCAGCAGTACTTCCTACGAGCAGTACGTC. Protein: CASSTSYEQYV.

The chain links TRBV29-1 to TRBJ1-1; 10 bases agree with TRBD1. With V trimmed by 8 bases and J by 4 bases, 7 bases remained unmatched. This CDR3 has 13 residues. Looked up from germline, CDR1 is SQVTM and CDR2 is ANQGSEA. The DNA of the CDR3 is TGCAGCACAAGACAGGGGGCCGTCACTGAAGCTTTCTTT. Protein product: CSTRQGAVTEAFF.

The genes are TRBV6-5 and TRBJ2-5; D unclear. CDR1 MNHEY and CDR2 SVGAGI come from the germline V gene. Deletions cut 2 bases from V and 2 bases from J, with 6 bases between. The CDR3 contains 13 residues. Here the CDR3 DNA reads TGTGCCAGCAGTTACGCACCTCAAGAGACCCAGTACTTC. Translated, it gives CASSYAPQETQYF.

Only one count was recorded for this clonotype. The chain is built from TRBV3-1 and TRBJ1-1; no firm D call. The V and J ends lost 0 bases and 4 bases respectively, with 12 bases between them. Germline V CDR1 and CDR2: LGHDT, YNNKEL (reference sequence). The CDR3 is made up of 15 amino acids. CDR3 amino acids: CASSQDLGGGTEAFF. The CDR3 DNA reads TGTGCCAGCAGCCAAGATCTTGGCGGAGGCACTGAAGCTTTCTTT.

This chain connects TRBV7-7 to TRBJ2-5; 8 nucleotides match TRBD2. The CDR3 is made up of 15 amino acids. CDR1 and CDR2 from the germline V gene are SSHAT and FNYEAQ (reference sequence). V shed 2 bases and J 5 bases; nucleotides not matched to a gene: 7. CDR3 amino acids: CASSLSGGQPETQYF. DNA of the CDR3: TGTGCCAGCAGCTTATCGGGAGGGCAACCGGAGACCCAGTACTTC.

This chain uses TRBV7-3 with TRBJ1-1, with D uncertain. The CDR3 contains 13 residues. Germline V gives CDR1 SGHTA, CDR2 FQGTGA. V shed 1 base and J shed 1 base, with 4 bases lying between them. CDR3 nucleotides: TGTGCCAGCAGCTTAATGCAGAACACTGAAGCTTTCTTT. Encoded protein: CASSLMQNTEAFF.

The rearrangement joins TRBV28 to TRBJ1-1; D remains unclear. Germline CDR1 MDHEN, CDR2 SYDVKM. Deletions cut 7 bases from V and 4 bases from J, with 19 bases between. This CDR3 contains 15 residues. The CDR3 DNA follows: TGTGCCAGCACCCCCCCGGACTTCACGGCCACTGAAGCTTTCTTT. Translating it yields CASTPPDFTATEAFF.

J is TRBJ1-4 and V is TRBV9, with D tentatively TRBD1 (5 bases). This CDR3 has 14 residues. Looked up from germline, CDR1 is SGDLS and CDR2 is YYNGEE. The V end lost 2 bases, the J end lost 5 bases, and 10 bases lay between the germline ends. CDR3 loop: CASSVGTVNEKLFF. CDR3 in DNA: TGTGCCAGCAGCGTCGGGACTGTAAATGAAAAACTGTTTTTT.

The DNA for the CDR3 is TGTGCCAGCAGCGACGCGTACGGGACTATAGAAGAGACCCAGTACTTC. It specifies CASSDAYGTIEETQYF. This chain links TRBV7-9 with TRBJ2-5; TRBD2 agrees at 7 bases. The CDR3 spans 16 residues. Germline CDR1 is SEHNR and CDR2 is FQNEAQ (reference sequence). The V segment lost 5 bases and the J segment 3 bases; nucleotides outside the gene matches: 12.

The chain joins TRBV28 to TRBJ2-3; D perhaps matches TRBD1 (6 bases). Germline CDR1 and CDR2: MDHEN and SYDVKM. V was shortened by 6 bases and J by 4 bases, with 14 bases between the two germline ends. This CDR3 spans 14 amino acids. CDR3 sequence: CASRATGRPDTQYF. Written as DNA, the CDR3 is TGTGCCAGCAGGGCGACAGGAAGGCCAGATACGCAGTATTTT.

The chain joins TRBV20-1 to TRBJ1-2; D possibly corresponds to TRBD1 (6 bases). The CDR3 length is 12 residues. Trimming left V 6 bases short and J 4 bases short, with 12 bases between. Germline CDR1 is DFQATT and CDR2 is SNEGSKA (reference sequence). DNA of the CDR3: TGCAGTGCCAACAGGGCCACCTATGGCTACACCTTC. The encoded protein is CSANRATYGYTF.

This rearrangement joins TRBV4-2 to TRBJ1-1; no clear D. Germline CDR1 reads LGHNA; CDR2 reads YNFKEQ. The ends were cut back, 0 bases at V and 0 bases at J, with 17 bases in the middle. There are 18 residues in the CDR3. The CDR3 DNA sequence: TGTGCCAGCAGCCAAGATGCGGCAGGCCGAATATTGAACACTGAAGCTTTCTTT. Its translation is CASSQDAAGRILNTEAFF.

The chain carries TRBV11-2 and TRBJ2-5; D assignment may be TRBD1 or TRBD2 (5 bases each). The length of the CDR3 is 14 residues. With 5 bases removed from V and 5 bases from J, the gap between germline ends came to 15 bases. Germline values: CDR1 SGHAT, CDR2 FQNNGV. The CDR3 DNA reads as TGTGCCAGCAGCACACCCCGGGGCGGGGAGACCCAGTACTTC. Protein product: CASSTPRGGETQYF. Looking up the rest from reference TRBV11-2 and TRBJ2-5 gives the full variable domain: EAGVAQSPRYKIIEKRQSVAFWCNPISGHATLYWYQQILGQGPKLLIQFQNNGVVDDSQLPKDRFSAERLKGVDSTLKIQPAKLEDSAVYLCASSTPRGGETQYFGPGTRLLVL.

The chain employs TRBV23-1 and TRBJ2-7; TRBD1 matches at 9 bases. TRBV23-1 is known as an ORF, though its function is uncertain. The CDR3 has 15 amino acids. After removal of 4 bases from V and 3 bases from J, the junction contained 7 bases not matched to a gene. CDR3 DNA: TGCGCCAGCAGTCCCCCCAGGACAGGGGACTACGAGCAGTACGTC. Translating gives CASSPPRTGDYEQYV.

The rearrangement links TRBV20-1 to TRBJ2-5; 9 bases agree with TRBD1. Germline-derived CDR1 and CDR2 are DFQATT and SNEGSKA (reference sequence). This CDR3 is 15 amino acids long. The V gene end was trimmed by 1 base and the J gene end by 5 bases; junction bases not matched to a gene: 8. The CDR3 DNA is TGCAGTGCTAGAGTAACAGGGGGCCGGTGGGAGACCCAGTACTTC. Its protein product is CSARVTGGRWETQYF.

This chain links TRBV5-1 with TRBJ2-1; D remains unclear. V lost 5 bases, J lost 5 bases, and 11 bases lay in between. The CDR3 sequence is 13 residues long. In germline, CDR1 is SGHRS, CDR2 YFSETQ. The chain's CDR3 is CASSSSVNNEQFF. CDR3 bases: TGCGCCAGCAGTTCTAGTGTGAACAATGAGCAGTTCTTC.

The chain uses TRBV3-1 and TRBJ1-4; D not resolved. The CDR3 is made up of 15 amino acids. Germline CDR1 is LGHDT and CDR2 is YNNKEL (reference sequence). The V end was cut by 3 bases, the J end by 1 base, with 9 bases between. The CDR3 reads CASSQARGTNEKLFF. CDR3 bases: TGTGCCAGCAGCCAGGCCCGTGGAACTAATGAAAAACTGTTTTTT.

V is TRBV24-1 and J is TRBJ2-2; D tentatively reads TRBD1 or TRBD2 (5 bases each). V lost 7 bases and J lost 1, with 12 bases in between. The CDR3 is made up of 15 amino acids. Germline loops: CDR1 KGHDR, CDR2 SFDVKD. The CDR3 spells CATRGPAGNTGELFF. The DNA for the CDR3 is TGTGCCACCAGGGGACCGGCAGGGAACACCGGGGAGCTGTTTTTT.

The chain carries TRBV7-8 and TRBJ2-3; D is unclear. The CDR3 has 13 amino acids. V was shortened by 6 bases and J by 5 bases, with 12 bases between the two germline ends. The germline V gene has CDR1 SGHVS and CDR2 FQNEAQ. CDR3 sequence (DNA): TGTGCCAGCAGTCTTCCCCCCTTAGATACGCAGTATTTT. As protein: CASSLPPLDTQYF.

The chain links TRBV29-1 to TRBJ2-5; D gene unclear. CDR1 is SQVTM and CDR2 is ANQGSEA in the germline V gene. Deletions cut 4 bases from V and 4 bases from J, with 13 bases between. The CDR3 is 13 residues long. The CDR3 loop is CSVGVASSETQYF. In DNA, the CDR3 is TGCAGCGTTGGGGTGGCTAGTTCAGAGACCCAGTACTTC.

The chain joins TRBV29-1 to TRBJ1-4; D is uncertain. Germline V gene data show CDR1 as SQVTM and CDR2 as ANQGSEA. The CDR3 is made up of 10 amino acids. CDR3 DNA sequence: TGCGTGTGTCTTGATGAAAAACTGTTTTTT. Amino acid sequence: CVCLDEKLFF.

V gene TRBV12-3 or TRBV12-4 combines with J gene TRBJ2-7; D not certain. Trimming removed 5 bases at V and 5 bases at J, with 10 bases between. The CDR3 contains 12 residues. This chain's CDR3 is CASSTRGNEQYV. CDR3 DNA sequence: TGTGCCAGCAGTACCCGTGGAAACGAGCAGTACGTC.